This TCR beta chain stems from a study of shared clonotypes between healthy human individuals. Donors were healthy HIV-negative adults without recently reported acute infections or vaccinations. Caucasian adults living in Nashville, Tennessee, provided all samples. Division of CD4+ cells produced a CD45RA+ naive subset and a CD45RA-negative memory subset. This was a deep-level run. This table comes from immunoSEQ multiplex PCR, and its TCRdb copy is limited to in-frame clones, with some not included. This table has 600,000 to 700,000 clones, around three quarters appearing once. The sample comprised memory CD4+ T cells sorted from blood. Subset given: CD45RA-negative fraction. This clonotype originated in a woman in her twenties or thirties in good health.

Here the CDR3 reads CAISPREGSGTYNEQFF. The CDR3 DNA sequence: TGTGCCATCAGTCCCCGGGAGGGGAGTGGGACCTACAATGAGCAGTTCTTC. The V and J genes are TRBV10-3 and TRBJ2-1, with TRBD2 identical over 8 bases. The germline gives CDR1 ENHRY, CDR2 SYGVKD. Trimming removed 5 bases from V and 2 bases from J; junction bases left unmatched: 11. The CDR3 sequence is 17 residues long.